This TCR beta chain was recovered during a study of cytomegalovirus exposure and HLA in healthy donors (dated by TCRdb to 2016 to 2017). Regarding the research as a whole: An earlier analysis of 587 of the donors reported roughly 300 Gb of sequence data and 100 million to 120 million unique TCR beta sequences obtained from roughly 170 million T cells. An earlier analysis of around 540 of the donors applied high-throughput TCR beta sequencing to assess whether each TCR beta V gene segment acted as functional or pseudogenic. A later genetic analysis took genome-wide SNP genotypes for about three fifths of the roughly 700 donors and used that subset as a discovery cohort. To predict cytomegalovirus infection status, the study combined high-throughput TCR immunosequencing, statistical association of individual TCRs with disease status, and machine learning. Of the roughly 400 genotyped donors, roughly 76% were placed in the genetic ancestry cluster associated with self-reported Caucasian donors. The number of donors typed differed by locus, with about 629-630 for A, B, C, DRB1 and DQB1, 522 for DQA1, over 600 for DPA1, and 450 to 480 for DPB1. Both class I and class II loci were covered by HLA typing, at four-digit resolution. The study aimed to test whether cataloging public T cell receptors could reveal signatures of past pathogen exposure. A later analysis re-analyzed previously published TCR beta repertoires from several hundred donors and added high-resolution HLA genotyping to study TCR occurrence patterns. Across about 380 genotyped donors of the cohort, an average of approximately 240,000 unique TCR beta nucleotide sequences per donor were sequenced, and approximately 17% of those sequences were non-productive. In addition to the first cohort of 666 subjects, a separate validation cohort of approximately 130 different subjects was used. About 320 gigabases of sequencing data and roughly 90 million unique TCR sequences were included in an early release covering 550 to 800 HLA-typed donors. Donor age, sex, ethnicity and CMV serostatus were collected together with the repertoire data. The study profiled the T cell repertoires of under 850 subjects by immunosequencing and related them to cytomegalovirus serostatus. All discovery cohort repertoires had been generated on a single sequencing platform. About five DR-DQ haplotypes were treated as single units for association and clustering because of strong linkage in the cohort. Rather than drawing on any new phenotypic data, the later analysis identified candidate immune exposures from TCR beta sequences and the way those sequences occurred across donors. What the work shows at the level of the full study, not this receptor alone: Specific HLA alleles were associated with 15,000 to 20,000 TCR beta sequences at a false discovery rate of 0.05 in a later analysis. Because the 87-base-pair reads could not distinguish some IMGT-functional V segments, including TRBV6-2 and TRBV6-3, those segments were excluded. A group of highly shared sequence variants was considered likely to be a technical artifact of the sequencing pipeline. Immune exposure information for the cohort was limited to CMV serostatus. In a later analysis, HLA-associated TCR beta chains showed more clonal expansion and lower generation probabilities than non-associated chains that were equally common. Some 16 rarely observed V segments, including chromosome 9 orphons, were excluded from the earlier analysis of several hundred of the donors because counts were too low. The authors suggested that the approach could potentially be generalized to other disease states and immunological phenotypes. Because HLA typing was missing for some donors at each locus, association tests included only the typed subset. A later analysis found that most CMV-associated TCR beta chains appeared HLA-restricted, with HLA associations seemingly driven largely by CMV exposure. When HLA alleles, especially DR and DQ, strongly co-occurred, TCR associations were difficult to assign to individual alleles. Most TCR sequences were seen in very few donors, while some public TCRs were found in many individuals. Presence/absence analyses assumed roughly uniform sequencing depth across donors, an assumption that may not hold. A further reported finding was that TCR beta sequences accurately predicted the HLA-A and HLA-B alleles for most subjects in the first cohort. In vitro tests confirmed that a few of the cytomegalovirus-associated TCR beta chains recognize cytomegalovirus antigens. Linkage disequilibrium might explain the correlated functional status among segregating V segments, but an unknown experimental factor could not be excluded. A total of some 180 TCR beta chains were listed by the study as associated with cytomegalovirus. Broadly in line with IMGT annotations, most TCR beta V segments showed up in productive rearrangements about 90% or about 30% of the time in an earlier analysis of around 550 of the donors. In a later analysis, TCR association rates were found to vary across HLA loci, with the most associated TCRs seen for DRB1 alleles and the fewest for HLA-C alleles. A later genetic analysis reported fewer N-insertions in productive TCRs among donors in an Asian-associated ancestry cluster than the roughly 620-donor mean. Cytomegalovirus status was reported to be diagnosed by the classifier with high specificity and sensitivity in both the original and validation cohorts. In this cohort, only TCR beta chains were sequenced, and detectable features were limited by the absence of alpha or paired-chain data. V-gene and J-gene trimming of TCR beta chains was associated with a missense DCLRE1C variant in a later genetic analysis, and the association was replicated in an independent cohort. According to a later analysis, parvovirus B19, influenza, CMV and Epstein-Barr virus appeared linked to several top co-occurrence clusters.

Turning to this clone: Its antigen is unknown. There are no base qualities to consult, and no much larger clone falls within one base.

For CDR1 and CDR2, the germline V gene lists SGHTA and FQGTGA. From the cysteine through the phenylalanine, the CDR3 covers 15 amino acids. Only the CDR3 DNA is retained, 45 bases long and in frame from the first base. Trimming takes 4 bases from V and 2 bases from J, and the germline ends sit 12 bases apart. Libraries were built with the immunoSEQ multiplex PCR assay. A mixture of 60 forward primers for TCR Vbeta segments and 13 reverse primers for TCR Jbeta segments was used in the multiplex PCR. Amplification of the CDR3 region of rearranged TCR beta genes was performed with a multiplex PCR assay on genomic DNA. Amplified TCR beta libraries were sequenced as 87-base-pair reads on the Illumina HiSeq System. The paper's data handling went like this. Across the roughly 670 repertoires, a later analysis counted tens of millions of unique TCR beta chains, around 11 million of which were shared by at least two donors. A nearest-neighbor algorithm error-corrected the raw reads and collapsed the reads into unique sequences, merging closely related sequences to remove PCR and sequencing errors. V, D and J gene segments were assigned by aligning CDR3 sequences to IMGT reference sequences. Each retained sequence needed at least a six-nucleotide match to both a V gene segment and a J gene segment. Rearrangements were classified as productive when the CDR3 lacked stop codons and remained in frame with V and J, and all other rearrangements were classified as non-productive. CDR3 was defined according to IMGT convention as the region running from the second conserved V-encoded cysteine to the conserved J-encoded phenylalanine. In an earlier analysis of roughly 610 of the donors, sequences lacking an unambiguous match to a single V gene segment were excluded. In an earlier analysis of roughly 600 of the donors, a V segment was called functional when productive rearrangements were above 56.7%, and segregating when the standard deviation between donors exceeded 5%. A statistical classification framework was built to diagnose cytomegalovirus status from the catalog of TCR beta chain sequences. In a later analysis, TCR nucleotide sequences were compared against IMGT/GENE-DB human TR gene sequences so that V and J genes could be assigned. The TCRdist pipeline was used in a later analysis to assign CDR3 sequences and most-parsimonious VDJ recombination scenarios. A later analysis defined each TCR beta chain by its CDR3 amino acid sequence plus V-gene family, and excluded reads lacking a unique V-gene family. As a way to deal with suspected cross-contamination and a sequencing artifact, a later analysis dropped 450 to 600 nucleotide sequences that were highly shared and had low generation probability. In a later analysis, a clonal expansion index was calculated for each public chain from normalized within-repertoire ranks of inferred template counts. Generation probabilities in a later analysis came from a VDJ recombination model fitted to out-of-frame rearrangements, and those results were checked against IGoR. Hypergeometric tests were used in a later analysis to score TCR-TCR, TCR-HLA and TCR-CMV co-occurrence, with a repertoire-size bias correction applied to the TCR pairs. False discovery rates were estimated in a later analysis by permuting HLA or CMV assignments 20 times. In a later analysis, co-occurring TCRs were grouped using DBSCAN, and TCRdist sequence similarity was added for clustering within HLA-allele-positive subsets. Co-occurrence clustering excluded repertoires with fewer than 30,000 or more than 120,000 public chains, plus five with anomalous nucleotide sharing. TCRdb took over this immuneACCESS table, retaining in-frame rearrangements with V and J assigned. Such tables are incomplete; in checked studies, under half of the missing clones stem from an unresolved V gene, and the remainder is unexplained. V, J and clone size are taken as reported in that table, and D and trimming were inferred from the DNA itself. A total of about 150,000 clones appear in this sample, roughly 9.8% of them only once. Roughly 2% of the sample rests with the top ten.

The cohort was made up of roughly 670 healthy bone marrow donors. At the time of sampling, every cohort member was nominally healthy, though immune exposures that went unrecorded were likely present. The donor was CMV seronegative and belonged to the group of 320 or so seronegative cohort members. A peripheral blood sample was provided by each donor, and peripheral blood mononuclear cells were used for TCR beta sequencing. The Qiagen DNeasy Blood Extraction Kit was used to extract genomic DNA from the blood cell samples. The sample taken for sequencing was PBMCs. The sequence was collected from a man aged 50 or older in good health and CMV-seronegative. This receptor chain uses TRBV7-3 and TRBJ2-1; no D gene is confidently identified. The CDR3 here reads CASSSSHRPYNEQFF. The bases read TGTGCCAGCAGCTCTAGTCACCGGCCCTACAATGAGCAGTTCTTC.